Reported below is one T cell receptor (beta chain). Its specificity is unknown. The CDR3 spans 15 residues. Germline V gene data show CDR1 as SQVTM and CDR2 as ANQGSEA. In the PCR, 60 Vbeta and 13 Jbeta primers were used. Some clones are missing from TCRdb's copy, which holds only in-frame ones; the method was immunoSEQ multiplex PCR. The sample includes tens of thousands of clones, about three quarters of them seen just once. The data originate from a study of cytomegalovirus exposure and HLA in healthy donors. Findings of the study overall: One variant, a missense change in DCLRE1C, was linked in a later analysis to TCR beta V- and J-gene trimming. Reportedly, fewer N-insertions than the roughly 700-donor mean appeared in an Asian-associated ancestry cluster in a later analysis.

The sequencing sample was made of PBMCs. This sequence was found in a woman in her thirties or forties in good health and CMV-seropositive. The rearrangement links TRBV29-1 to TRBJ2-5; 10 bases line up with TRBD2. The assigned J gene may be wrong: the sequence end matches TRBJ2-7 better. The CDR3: CSVEGSSGRTYEQYF. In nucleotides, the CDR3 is TGCAGCGTTGAAGGAAGTAGCGGGAGGACCTACGAGCAGTACTTC.